This T cell receptor beta chain was profiled in a study of regulatory T cells in long-lasting Graves disease. Described time point: persistent/refractory GD, antithyroid drugs over 5 years with positive TRAb. There was RNA extracted from PBMCs, and the TCR library was made from it. CDR3 length: 15 residues. Trimming took 1 base from V and 6 from J, leaving 15 bases between them. Germline V lookup: CDR1 SEHNR, CDR2 FQNEAQ (reference sequence). Construction of TCR beta libraries relied on iRepertoire HTBI primers and on Arm-PCR targeting CDR3 regions. The authors' processing: From all samples, identification returned some 15 TRBJ and just over 60 TRBV segments. TCRdb reprocessed the multiplex PCR reads with MiXCR, giving one entry per CDR3 protein. These V and J calls rely on TCRdb rather than the paper's analysis. This table holds fewer than 450,000 distinct CDR3 sequences, 20% found once.

The chain couples TRBV7-9 to TRBJ1-1, with a weak D call TRBD1 (5 bases). This material consisted of peripheral blood mononuclear cells (PBMCs), taken when the disease was refractory, from a patient treated with antithyroid drugs. This sequence was found in a female donor with Graves disease. The CDR3 loop reads CASSLEQEVRPEAFF. DNA of the CDR3: TGTGCCAGCAGCTTAGAACAGGAGGTGAGGCCTGAAGCTTTCTTT.